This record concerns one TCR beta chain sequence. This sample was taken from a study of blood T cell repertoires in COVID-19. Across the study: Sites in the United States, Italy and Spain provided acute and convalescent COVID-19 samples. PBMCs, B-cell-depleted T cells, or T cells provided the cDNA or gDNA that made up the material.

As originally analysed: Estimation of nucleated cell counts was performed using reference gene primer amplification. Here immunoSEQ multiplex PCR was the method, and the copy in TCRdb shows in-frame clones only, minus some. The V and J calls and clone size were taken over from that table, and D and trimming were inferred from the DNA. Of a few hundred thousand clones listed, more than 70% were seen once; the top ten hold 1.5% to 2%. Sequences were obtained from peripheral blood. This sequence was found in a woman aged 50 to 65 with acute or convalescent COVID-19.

In nucleotides, the CDR3 is TGTGCCAGCAGTACTATGGGACTAGCGAGCTTCACAGATACGCAGTATTTT. It encodes CASSTMGLASFTDTQYF. The chain couples TRBV21-1 to TRBJ2-3; no check of the table's D call, TRBD2, against the DNA was made. TRBV21-1 is reported as a pseudogene. The CDR3 consists of 17 residues.